Following are 13 T cell receptor beta chains from one sample sequenced in a study of blood T cell repertoires in COVID-19. Clones were sequenced by immunoSEQ multiplex PCR, and TCRdb holds only the in-frame ones, with some missing. The sample consists of approximately 100,000 clones, 80% to 90% of them appearing once. Sequencing used PBMCs or T cells enriched from blood (not recorded which). Receptors were obtained from a woman between 50 and 59 years old who had recovered from COVID-19.

The chain has TRBV18 and TRBJ1-5; the match to TRBD1 covers 7 bases. The CDR3 is 17 residues long. Trimming cost V 4 bases and J 7 bases; bases outside gene matches: 16. Germline CDR1 and CDR2: KGHSH and LQKENI. CDR3 DNA: TGTGCCAGCTCACTTACTTCGCCGGGACAGTTAATGCAGCCCCAGCATTTT. Amino acid sequence: CASSLTSPGQLMQPQHF. The full variable domain, completed using reference TRBV18 and TRBJ1-5, is NAGVMQNPRHLVRRRGQEARLRCSPMKGHSHVYWYRQLPEEGLKFMVYLQKENIIDESGMPKERFSAEFPKEGPSILRIQQVVRGDSAAYFCASSLTSPGQLMQPQHFGDGTRLSIL.

The chain recombines TRBV20-1 with TRBJ1-2, with TRBD1 matching 9 bases. After removal of 3 bases from V and 5 bases from J, the junction contained 10 bases not matched to a gene. From germline, CDR1 is DFQATT and CDR2 SNEGSKA (reference sequence). The CDR3 is 15 amino acids. The CDR3, as DNA: TGCAGTGCTAGTCGGTCGGGACAGGGCCGGTATGGCTACACCTTC. It encodes CSASRSGQGRYGYTF.

The chain joins TRBV3-1 (or the pseudogene TRBV3-2) to TRBJ1-6; 7 bases are shared with TRBD1. The CDR3 loop spans 15 amino acids. V shed 2 bases and J 9 bases; nucleotides not matched to a gene: 7. Germline lookup yields CDR1 LGHDT and CDR2 YNNKEL (reference sequence). CDR3 coding DNA: TGTGCCAGCAGCCAAAGTGACAGGGACTTTTCACCCCTCCACTTT. This sequence encodes CASSQSDRDFSPLHF.

This clone showed up just once. The chain couples TRBV5-8 to TRBJ1-4; D perhaps matches TRBD1 (5 bases). The CDR3 loop spans 14 amino acids. CDR1 is SGHTS, CDR2 YDEGEE, per germline. Trimming stripped 1 base from V and 7 bases from J, with 11 bases between. The CDR3 bases are TGTGCCAGCAGCTTGTCCGGACAACCTGAAAAACTGTTTTTT. It yields the protein CASSLSGQPEKLFF.

The chain is built from TRBV28 and TRBJ1-1; D perhaps matches TRBD1 (5 bases). V was cut by 5 bases and J by 1 base, with 17 bases left in between. This CDR3 has 16 residues. Germline V gene lookup returns CDR1 MDHEN and CDR2 SYDVKM. CDR3 sequence (DNA): TGTGCCAGCAGTCCCCAGGTGGCAGGGAAGAACACTGAAGCTTTCTTT. Translation gives CASSPQVAGKNTEAFF. Variable domain in full (rest from reference TRBV28 and TRBJ1-1): DVKVTQSSRYLVKRTGEKVFLECVQDMDHENMFWYRQDPGLGLRLIYFSYDVKMKEKGDIPEGYSVSREKKERFSLILESASTNQTSMYLCASSPQVAGKNTEAFFGQGTRLTVV.

This sequence joins TRBV9 and TRBJ2-6; D perhaps matches TRBD1 (5 bases). The CDR3 sequence is 16 residues long. Trimming took off 0 bases at V and 2 bases at J, with 9 bases between the two ends. CDR1 SGDLS and CDR2 YYNGEE come from the germline V gene. The CDR3 protein is CASSVGQGAGANVLTF. The CDR3 DNA sequence: TGTGCCAGCAGCGTAGGCCAGGGTGCTGGGGCCAACGTCCTGACTTTC.

The rearrangement links TRBV19 to TRBJ2-4, with 9 bases that match TRBD1. The CDR3 has 16 amino acids. Germline V CDR1 and CDR2: LNHDA, SQIVND (reference sequence). V shed 3 bases, J shed 8 bases, and the junction held 11 bases outside the gene matches. DNA of the CDR3: TGTGCCAGTAGTATGGAAGGGACAGGGCTCGTAGACATTCAGTACTTC. Its protein is CASSMEGTGLVDIQYF.

CDR3 in amino acids: CATSDITSGSYEQFF. As DNA, the CDR3 is TGTGCCACCAGTGATATAACTAGCGGGAGCTATGAGCAGTTCTTC. The genes are TRBV24-1 and TRBJ2-1; TRBD2 matches 11 bases. V shed 3 bases and J 8 bases; nucleotides not matched to a gene: 5. There are 15 residues in the CDR3. CDR1 and CDR2 (germline): KGHDR, SFDVKD.

The chain has TRBV2 and TRBJ1-1; no definite D call. CDR1 and CDR2 (germline): SNHLY, FYNNEI. Trimming left V 6 bases short and J 4 bases short, with 21 bases between. The CDR3 extends over 16 amino acids. CDR3 sequence (DNA): TGTGCCAGCAGGCAGAGACGGACGGAGGACGGCACTGAAGCTTTCTTT. Amino acid sequence: CASRQRRTEDGTEAFF.

The V and J genes are TRBV2 and TRBJ2-7; TRBD2 matches at 11 bases. The germline V gene has CDR1 SNHLY and CDR2 FYNNEI. Trimming removed 1 base from V and 6 bases from J; junction bases left unmatched: 8. The CDR3 loop spans 16 amino acids. The DNA of the CDR3 is TGTGCCAGCAGTGAAGAACGGCTAGCGGGAGGTAGCGAGCAGTACTTC. It yields the protein CASSEERLAGGSEQYF.

The rearrangement uses TRBV6-1 and TRBJ2-1, with D hard to call. The CDR3 has 13 residues. Germline V CDR1 and CDR2: MNHNS, SASEGT. V was shortened by 3 bases and J by 3 bases, with 6 bases between the two germline ends. The chain's CDR3 is CASSDTNYNEQFF. The CDR3 DNA reads as TGTGCCAGCAGTGATACAAACTACAATGAGCAGTTCTTC.

The chain combines TRBV6-5 with TRBJ2-6; a possible D gene is TRBD2 (5 bases). The V and J ends lost 5 bases and 3 bases respectively, with 5 bases between them. Per the germline V gene, CDR1 is MNHEY and CDR2 is SVGAGI. This CDR3 spans 13 amino acids. Here the CDR3 reads CASSRDGANVLTF. Written as DNA, the CDR3 is TGTGCCAGCAGTCGGGATGGGGCCAACGTCCTGACTTTC.

J is TRBJ1-5 and V is TRBV19; D unclear. The V and J ends lost 3 bases and 0 bases respectively, with 6 bases between them. The V gene's germline CDR1 is LNHDA and CDR2 SQIVND (reference sequence). The CDR3 is 14 amino acids. The CDR3 sequence: CASSIYSSNQPQHF. CDR3 DNA: TGTGCCAGTAGTATTTACAGTAGCAATCAGCCCCAGCATTTT.